The 27 T cell receptor beta chains below were found in one sample sequenced in a study of blood T cells in healthy people across ages. Then a second PCR, running roughly 7 to 11 cycles, was carried out with a sample-barcoded 5' primer and a J-beta primer mix. TCRdb processed the 5' RACE reads anew with MiXCR; each CDR3 protein has one entry. The sample consists of about 930,000 distinct CDR3 sequences, just under 30% of them appearing once. This sample also appeared in a second study, on T cells of mothers and their children.

The source material was blood. These receptors came from a woman in her 40s in good health.

The chain has TRBV5-8 and TRBJ2-3; TRBD1 aligns across 8 bases. Germline V lookup: CDR1 SGHTS, CDR2 YDEGEE. The CDR3 sequence is 14 residues long. The trim removed 0 bases at V and 8 bases at J, leaving 5 bases unmatched. The CDR3 region is CASSLGTGSGTQYF. The DNA of the CDR3 is TGTGCCAGCAGCTTGGGGACAGGGAGTGGTACGCAGTATTTT.

The chain recombines TRBV6-6 with TRBJ1-1; 11 bases agree with TRBD1. There are 16 residues in the CDR3. The J segment lost 5 bases and the V segment lost 6 bases, leaving 11 bases of the junction unmatched. Germline V gene sequence: CDR1 MNHNY, CDR2 SVGAGI (reference sequence). In DNA, the CDR3 is TGTGCCAGCAGACCCGGACAGGGGGCGAGGTTAACTGAAGCTTTCTTT. Translating gives CASRPGQGARLTEAFF.

The rearrangement links TRBV4-1 to TRBJ1-1; tentative D call: TRBD1 (6 bases). The CDR3 is 15 residues long. V shed 0 bases and J shed 3 bases, with 11 bases lying between them. CDR1 is MGHRA, CDR2 YSYEKL, per germline. The CDR3: CASSQEGGADTEAFF. The CDR3 DNA reads as TGCGCCAGCAGCCAAGAGGGGGGCGCGGACACTGAAGCTTTCTTT.

The chain has TRBV20-1 and TRBJ1-2, with a possible D match to TRBD1 (5 bases). This CDR3 has 13 residues. Per germline, CDR1 DFQATT and CDR2 SNEGSKA (reference sequence). Trimming cost V 6 bases and J 3 bases, with 14 bases left between them. The CDR3 sequence: CSAAGPGDYGYTF. The CDR3 DNA is TGCAGTGCCGCCGGTCCGGGGGACTATGGCTACACCTTC.

In its sample, this clonotype was seen a few times. The chain joins TRBV7-9 to TRBJ1-2; TRBD1 matches at 9 bases. V lost 1 base, J lost 7 bases, and 10 bases stayed unmatched. CDR1 and CDR2 from the germline V gene are SEHNR and FQNEAQ (reference sequence). The CDR3 covers 16 residues. This chain's CDR3 is CASSLGLRDRVSGYTF. Written as DNA, the CDR3 is TGTGCCAGCAGCTTAGGCCTTCGGGACAGGGTCAGTGGCTACACCTTC.

Remarks on this clonotype: Just one base apart from a much larger clone, this may be a read error. This CDR3 fails to terminate in the conserved phenylalanine or tryptophan, so it likely reflects a read error. The V call is TRBV5-1, the J call TRBJ2-1; 8 positions match TRBD1. The germline V gene encodes CDR1 SGHRS and CDR2 YFSETQ. The CDR3 has 14 amino acids. V shed 4 bases and J 9 bases; nucleotides not matched to a gene: 9. For the CDR3, the DNA is TGCGCCAGCAGCCCCGGACAGGGTTCGGGTGAGCAGTTCTGC. Protein sequence: CASSPGQGSGEQFC.

The table lists this clonotype with many counts. Here the CDR3 reads CASSYRSPLSRETQYF. The CDR3 DNA reads TGTGCCAGCAGTTACAGGTCCCCCCTGTCCAGAGAGACCCAGTACTTC. The chain links TRBV6-5 to TRBJ2-5; D unclear. Germline assignment: CDR1 MNHEY and CDR2 SVGAGI. The V gene lost 2 bases and the J gene lost 4 bases, with 17 bases spanning the gap. The CDR3 spans 16 residues.

J is TRBJ2-4 and V is TRBV10-3, with D perhaps TRBD1 (5 bases). The DNA end favors TRBJ2-7, so the J call may be wrong. The CDR3 totals 11 residues. Germline assignment: CDR1 ENHRY and CDR2 SYGVKD. CDR3 bases: TGTGCCATCAGCCCAGGGTACGAGCAGTACTTC. It specifies CAISPGYEQYF.

A word on this clonotype: A much larger clone sits a single nucleotide away, making a read error possible. V and J are TRBV3-1 and TRBJ2-5; a possible D gene is TRBD2 (6 bases). CDR3 size: 13 residues. CDR1 is LGHDT and CDR2 is YNNKEL in the germline V gene (reference sequence). DNA of the CDR3: TGTGCCAGCGGAGGGAGTGGTAAAGAGGCCCAGTACTTC. It specifies CASGGSGKEAQYF.

This chain joins TRBV12-3 or TRBV12-4 and TRBJ2-3, with a possible D match to TRBD1 (5 bases). The CDR3 has 16 residues. Trimming shortened V by 5 bases and J by 0 bases, and 15 bases separated the two germline ends. The CDR3, as DNA: TGTGCCAGCAGTCTTTATCAGGGTATGAGCACAGATACGCAGTATTTT. It translates to CASSLYQGMSTDTQYF.

The chain uses TRBV20-1 and TRBJ1-1; D is uncertain. The CDR3 is made up of 12 amino acids. With 7 bases removed from V and 2 bases from J, the gap between germline ends came to 11 bases. The V gene's germline CDR1 is DFQATT and CDR2 SNEGSKA (reference sequence). CDR3 DNA: TGCAGTGAGGAAGCAGGTAACACTGAAGCTTTCTTT. Translated, it gives CSEEAGNTEAFF.

Concerning this clonotype itself: One junction end disagrees with the germline gene, perhaps due to a read error. The chain employs TRBV7-2 and TRBJ1-1; the D gene is possibly TRBD1 (6 bases). Germline lookup yields CDR1 SGHTA and CDR2 FQGNSA. CDR3 length: 15 amino acids. In DNA form, the CDR3 reads TGTGCCAGCAGCTCCAAGGGACAACCGAACACCGAAGCTTTCTTT. This gives the protein CASSSKGQPNTEAFF.

Remarks on this clonotype: This clone may be a read error of a much larger clone one base away. V is TRBV6-6 and J is TRBJ1-2, with no clear D. The CDR3 length is 13 residues. The germline V gene has CDR1 MNHNY and CDR2 SVGAGI (reference sequence). The CDR3 reads CVSSLQINYGYTF. In DNA form, the CDR3 reads TGTGTCAGCAGCCTACAGATTAACTATGGCTACACCTTC.

The CDR3 spells CASRVVGDTEAFF. The CDR3 DNA is TGTGCCAGCAGGGTAGTGGGGGACACTGAAGCTTTCTTT. The chain combines TRBV7-8 with TRBJ1-1; tentatively, D is TRBD1 (5 bases). The V end lost 6 bases, the J end lost 3 bases, and 11 bases lay between the germline ends. The CDR3 loop spans 13 amino acids. Germline V gene sequence: CDR1 SGHVS, CDR2 FQNEAQ.

This chain uses TRBV7-9 with TRBJ2-1, with D unclear. V was trimmed by 3 bases and J by 3 bases, leaving 6 bases between them. The germline CDR1 and CDR2 sequences are SEHNR and FQNEAQ (reference sequence). The CDR3 covers 13 residues. CDR3 sequence (DNA): TGTGCCAGCAGCTTTGGGATCTACAATGAGCAGTTCTTC. It is translated as CASSFGIYNEQFF.

This clonotype has a single count. This CDR3 is CASSWAGQFTYGYTF. The CDR3 nucleotides read TGTGCCAGCAGCTGGGCGGGGCAGTTCACTTATGGCTACACCTTC. The chain carries TRBV5-6 and TRBJ1-2; D possibly corresponds to TRBD1 (5 bases). The CDR3 has 15 amino acids. The V end was cut by 3 bases, the J end by 5 bases, with 17 bases between. Germline assignment: CDR1 SGHDT and CDR2 YYEEEE. The variable domain in full, with the rest retrieved from reference TRBV5-6 and TRBJ1-2, is DAGVTQSPTHLIKTRGQQVTLRCSPKSGHDTVSWYQQALGQGPQFIFQYYEEEERQRGNFPDRFSGHQFPNYSSELNVNALLLGDSALYLCASSWAGQFTYGYTFGSGTRLTVV.

This clonotype was seen repeatedly, ten times or more. This sequence joins TRBV27 and TRBJ2-7, with 9 bases aligning to TRBD1. Germline values: CDR1 MNHEY, CDR2 SMNVEV (reference sequence). The V segment lost 6 bases and the J segment 3 bases; nucleotides outside the gene matches: 0. The CDR3 sequence is 12 residues long. Here the CDR3 reads CASRTGGYEQYF. The CDR3 bases are TGTGCCAGCAGGACAGGGGGCTACGAGCAGTACTTC.

Ten or more counts support this clonotype. A much bigger clone sits one base away, suggesting this may be a read error. The J gene is TRBJ2-1, the V gene TRBV9; 7 bases are shared with TRBD2. The J call is doubtful: the DNA matches TRBJ2-7 better. The CDR3 covers 15 residues. Germline-derived CDR1 and CDR2 are SGDLS and YYNGEE. CDR3 loop: CASTPGGSYYNEQYF. The CDR3 bases are TGTGCCAGCACCCCGGGGGGTAGTTACTACAATGAGCAGTACTTC.

This clonotype was seen only a few times. This chain links TRBV5-1 with TRBJ1-2; D gene ambiguous. V shed 0 bases and J shed 4 bases, with 10 bases lying between them. CDR3 length equals 14 residues. Germline V gives CDR1 SGHRS, CDR2 YFSETQ. CDR3 residues: CASSLGGISYGYTF. The CDR3 DNA follows: TGCGCCAGCAGCTTGGGAGGGATTTCCTATGGCTACACCTTC.

This clonotype came up many times. The rearrangement links TRBV9 to TRBJ2-3; 7 bases line up with TRBD1. From germline, CDR1 is SGDLS and CDR2 YYNGEE. The CDR3 extends over 15 amino acids. J lost 3 bases, V lost 1 base, and 5 bases had no gene match. CDR3 in DNA: TGTGCCAGCAGCGTATGGGACAGTGGTACAGATACGCAGTATTTT. It specifies CASSVWDSGTDTQYF.

The genes are TRBV7-2 and TRBJ2-3; D possibly corresponds to TRBD2 (5 bases). The V and J ends lost 5 bases and 6 bases respectively, with 18 bases between them. This CDR3 region has 15 residues. Germline CDR1 reads SGHTA; CDR2 reads FQGNSA. DNA for the CDR3: TGTGCCAGCAGCCTACCTCCCACGGGGATTGATACGCAGTATTTT. It translates to CASSLPPTGIDTQYF.

This clonotype was picked up many times. V is TRBV20-1 and J is TRBJ2-5, with D uncertain. This CDR3 has 12 amino acids. CDR1 DFQATT and CDR2 SNEGSKA come from the germline V gene (reference sequence). The CDR3 sequence: CSVGQPQETQYF. CDR3 DNA sequence: TGCAGCGTAGGGCAGCCCCAAGAGACCCAGTACTTC.

The rearrangement joins TRBV27 to TRBJ2-7; 7 bases agree with TRBD2. The DNA matches TRBJ2-5 better at its end, which makes the J call doubtful. From germline, CDR1 is MNHEY and CDR2 SMNVEV (reference sequence). CDR3 length equals 15 residues. The CDR3 spells CASSLSSGVGETQYF. The CDR3 DNA is TGTGCCAGCAGTTTATCAAGCGGGGTTGGGGAGACCCAGTACTTC.

This clonotype was seen repeatedly, ten times or more. The chain couples TRBV7-2 to TRBJ1-1; D is uncertain. The CDR3 is 14 amino acids. V was shortened by 3 bases and J by 1 base, with 9 bases between the two germline ends. In germline, CDR1 is SGHTA, CDR2 FQGNSA. CDR3 protein: CASSFNRQNTEAFF. The CDR3 bases are TGTGCCAGCAGCTTTAACCGACAGAACACTGAAGCTTTCTTT.

This clonotype was picked up many times. V usage is TRBV28 and J usage is TRBJ2-5; possibly TRBD1 for D (7 bases). The ends were cut back, 7 bases at V and 7 bases at J, with 13 bases in the middle. Germline V lookup: CDR1 MDHEN, CDR2 SYDVKM. The CDR3 contains 12 residues. The CDR3 DNA follows: TGTGCCAGCAATACAGGGGAGGCGACCCAGTACTTC. It yields the protein CASNTGEATQYF. The entire variable domain, with the rest obtained from reference TRBV28 and TRBJ2-5, is as follows: DVKVTQSSRYLVKRTGEKVFLECVQDMDHENMFWYRQDPGLGLRLIYFSYDVKMKEKGDIPEGYSVSREKKERFSLILESASTNQTSMYLCASNTGEATQYFGPGTRLLVL.

This clonotype was picked up a small number of times. The V and J genes are TRBV2 and TRBJ2-3, with D hard to call. Germline V CDR1 and CDR2: SNHLY, FYNNEI. The CDR3 contains 15 residues. V gave up 4 bases and J gave up 2 bases, with 13 bases separating them. CDR3 sequence: CASSGARTPTDTQYF. In DNA form, the CDR3 reads TGTGCCAGCAGTGGAGCTCGAACCCCCACAGATACGCAGTATTTT.

This clonotype occurred many times. This rearrangement joins TRBV9 to TRBJ1-1; TRBD1 might be the D (6 bases). Germline values: CDR1 SGDLS, CDR2 YYNGEE. The CDR3 is 17 residues long. V dropped 3 bases and J dropped 5 bases, with 23 bases sitting between them. CDR3 sequence: CASSARLAPGVETEAFF. CDR3 nucleotides: TGTGCCAGCAGCGCCCGGTTGGCCCCAGGGGTTGAAACTGAAGCTTTCTTT.